The 18 T cell receptor beta chains in this list originate from one sample, sequenced in a study of blood T cell repertoires in COVID-19 (dated by TCRdb to 2018 to 2020). The library relied on the immunoSEQ multiplex PCR assay. Drawn from immuneACCESS, this table holds only the in-frame rearrangements with V and J called that TCRdb kept. Clones are partly lost; checked studies trace under half to an unresolved V gene and leave the rest unexplained. Across this sample there are roughly 160,000 clones, with 86% seen only once. The ten largest account for over 0.85% of the sample. Source material: peripheral blood. Every receptor here comes from a man aged 18 to 29 with acute or convalescent COVID-19.

This chain connects TRBV2 to TRBJ2-2; D remains unclear. Germline lookup yields CDR1 SNHLY and CDR2 FYNNEI. The CDR3 is 14 residues long. The ends were cut back, 5 bases at V and 1 base at J, with 8 bases in the middle. CDR3 sequence (DNA): TGTGCCAGCAGTTCAGATCAGAACACCGGGGAGCTGTTTTTT. Translation: CASSSDQNTGELFF.

The chain carries TRBV7-9 and TRBJ2-2; 7 nucleotides agree with TRBD2. J was trimmed by 5 bases and V by 10 bases; bases with no gene match: 13. Germline V gene data show CDR1 as SEHNR and CDR2 as FQNEAQ (reference sequence). The CDR3 length is 15 residues. The CDR3 DNA follows: TGTGCCACCCTCCGGGAGCGGGGCCCTACCGGGGAGCTGTTTTTT. This gives the protein CATLRERGPTGELFF.

The chain recombines TRBV7-9 with TRBJ2-3; tentatively, D is TRBD2 (7 bases). The CDR3 length is 15 residues. V lost 6 bases and J lost 5, with 18 bases in between. Germline assignment: CDR1 SEHNR and CDR2 FQNEAQ (reference sequence). CDR3 in DNA: TGTGCCAGCAGGGAGAGGGGGGGTAACGGAGATACGCAGTATTTT. This gives the protein CASRERGGNGDTQYF.

The chain employs TRBV4-2 and TRBJ2-1, with TRBD1 matching over 9 bases. Trimming removed 0 bases from V and 2 bases from J; junction bases left unmatched: 2. The CDR3 sequence is 16 residues long. CDR1 is LGHNA and CDR2 is YNFKEQ in the germline V gene. In DNA form, the CDR3 reads TGTGCCAGCAGCCAAGAGGGACAGGGCCCCTACAATGAGCAGTTCTTC. It codes for CASSQEGQGPYNEQFF.

V gene TRBV6-1 combines with J gene TRBJ1-2, with D unclear. The CDR3 sequence is 12 residues long. Germline V gene sequence: CDR1 MNHNS, CDR2 SASEGT. Trimming pared 2 bases from V and 6 bases from J, leaving 7 bases between. DNA of the CDR3: TGTGCCAGCAGTGAAAAGGGAGATGGCTACACCTTC. It encodes CASSEKGDGYTF.

V usage is TRBV11-2 and J usage is TRBJ2-5; 7 bases agree with TRBD1. The CDR3 loop spans 15 amino acids. CDR1 and CDR2 from the germline V gene are SGHAT and FQNNGV. The V segment lost 5 bases and the J segment 1 base; nucleotides outside the gene matches: 7. The CDR3, as DNA: TGTGCCAGCAGCGGAACGACAGGGATCCAAGAGACCCAGTACTTC. Translation: CASSGTTGIQETQYF.

The J gene is TRBJ1-5, the V gene TRBV30, with 9 bases matching TRBD1. This CDR3 spans 15 amino acids. CDR1 and CDR2 from the germline V gene are GTSNPN and SVGIG (reference sequence). Trimming removed 5 bases from V and 5 bases from J; junction bases left unmatched: 10. This CDR3 reads CAWDSGTGRDQPQHF. CDR3 sequence (DNA): TGTGCCTGGGACTCCGGGACAGGGAGGGATCAGCCCCAGCATTTT.

The chain has TRBV7-2 and TRBJ1-5; 9 bases are a match to TRBD1. Trimming took 1 base from V and 1 from J; bases not matched to a gene: 2. Per the germline V gene, CDR1 is SGHTA and CDR2 is FQGNSA. This CDR3 is 16 amino acids long. This chain's CDR3 is CASSLVGTGSNQPQHF. CDR3 nucleotides: TGTGCCAGCAGCTTAGTCGGGACAGGGAGCAATCAGCCCCAGCATTTT. Full variable domain (remainder filled in from reference TRBV7-2 and TRBJ1-5): GAGVSQSPSNKVTEKGKDVELRCDPISGHTALYWYRQSLGQGLEFLIYFQGNSAPDKSGLPSDRFSAERTGGSVSTLTIQRTQQEDSAVYLCASSLVGTGSNQPQHFGDGTRLSIL.

The chain uses TRBV5-5 and TRBJ1-6; D is perhaps TRBD1 (6 bases). Germline CDR1 SGHKS, CDR2 YYEKEE (reference sequence). The V gene lost 4 bases and the J gene lost 7 bases, with 15 bases spanning the gap. This CDR3 is 15 amino acids long. This CDR3 is CASSAGWGGNSPLHF. CDR3 sequence (DNA): TGTGCCAGCAGCGCGGGTTGGGGGGGCAATTCACCCCTCCACTTT.

The chain couples TRBV5-1 to TRBJ2-1, with D possibly being TRBD2 (5 bases). V gave up 1 base and J gave up 4 bases, with 15 bases separating them. CDR1 and CDR2 (germline): SGHRS, YFSETQ. The CDR3 is 16 amino acids. As DNA, the CDR3 is TGCGCCAGCAGCTTGCGGGGAACCGTGGTATACAATGAGCAGTTCTTC. Its translation: CASSLRGTVVYNEQFF.

The V gene is TRBV28, the J gene TRBJ1-3; possibly TRBD1 for D (6 bases). The V gene lost 2 bases and the J gene lost 7 bases, with 12 bases spanning the gap. The CDR3 has 14 amino acids. Germline V gene data show CDR1 as MDHEN and CDR2 as SYDVKM. The CDR3 coding sequence is TGTGCCAGCAGTTTAAACAGGGTCGGCAACACCATATATTTT. This gives the protein CASSLNRVGNTIYF. Together with reference TRBV28 and TRBJ1-3, the CDR3 gives the full variable domain: DVKVTQSSRYLVKRTGEKVFLECVQDMDHENMFWYRQDPGLGLRLIYFSYDVKMKEKGDIPEGYSVSREKKERFSLILESASTNQTSMYLCASSLNRVGNTIYFGEGSWLTVV.

This rearrangement joins TRBV19 to TRBJ2-3, with a weak D call TRBD2 (6 bases). Germline V gene data show CDR1 as LNHDA and CDR2 as SQIVND (reference sequence). There are 15 residues in the CDR3. Trimming took off 5 bases at V and 2 bases at J, with 14 bases between the two ends. The CDR3 DNA reads TGTGCCAGTAGTTTAGGACTAAGGAACACAGATACGCAGTATTTT. Amino acids: CASSLGLRNTDTQYF.

This chain links TRBV18 with TRBJ1-1, with D perhaps matching TRBD1 (6 bases). V shed 4 bases and J shed 5 bases, with 11 bases lying between them. This CDR3 has 13 amino acids. CDR1 and CDR2 (germline): KGHSH, LQKENI. CDR3 in amino acids: CASSLQGRTEAFF. CDR3 sequence (DNA): TGTGCCAGCTCACTACAGGGTAGGACTGAAGCTTTCTTT. The variable domain in full, with the rest retrieved from reference TRBV18 and TRBJ1-1, is NAGVMQNPRHLVRRRGQEARLRCSPMKGHSHVYWYRQLPEEGLKFMVYLQKENIIDESGMPKERFSAEFPKEGPSILRIQQVVRGDSAAYFCASSLQGRTEAFFGQGTRLTVV.

This chain uses TRBV5-1 with TRBJ2-5; D perhaps matches TRBD2 (5 bases). The CDR3 totals 14 residues. Deletions cut 0 bases from V and 5 bases from J, with 11 bases between. Germline CDR1 is SGHRS and CDR2 is YFSETQ. The CDR3 DNA is TGCGCCAGCAGCTTGGGTGGAGCGGCGGAGACCCAGTACTTC. Translated: CASSLGGAAETQYF.

This chain connects TRBV7-2 to TRBJ2-3; D possibly corresponds to TRBD2 (7 bases). Germline CDR1 and CDR2: SGHTA and FQGNSA. The CDR3 has 14 amino acids. Trimming removed 5 bases at V and 5 bases at J, with 14 bases between. The chain's CDR3 is CASSGGGPKDTQYF. The DNA of the CDR3 is TGTGCCAGCAGCGGGGGGGGGCCGAAAGATACGCAGTATTTT.

As to this clone: The sample contains more than one DNA sequence encoding this CDR3. The chain couples TRBV19 to TRBJ1-5; no clear D gene. The germline V and J ends were trimmed by 4 bases and 4 bases, with 5 bases remaining between them. CDR1 and CDR2 from the germline V gene are LNHDA and SQIVND (reference sequence). The CDR3 is made up of 12 amino acids. The CDR3 bases are TGTGCCAGTAGTACAGGAAATCAGCCCCAGCATTTT. Its translation is CASSTGNQPQHF.

Comment on this clone: Distinct nucleotide sequences in the sample also encode this CDR3. The chain couples TRBV14 to TRBJ1-5; possibly TRBD1 for D (6 bases). The V gene's germline CDR1 is SGHDN and CDR2 FVKESK. V was shortened by 4 bases and J by 2 bases, with 6 bases between the two germline ends. The CDR3 runs to 13 residues. The CDR3 spells CASSRTGNQPQHF. As DNA, the CDR3 is TGTGCCAGCAGCCGGACAGGCAATCAGCCCCAGCATTTT.

The chain employs TRBV12-5 and TRBJ1-2, with TRBD1 identical over 10 bases. From germline, CDR1 is LGHNT and CDR2 FRNRAP. The J segment lost 6 bases and the V segment lost 4 bases, leaving 5 bases of the junction unmatched. The CDR3 runs to 14 residues. The DNA of the CDR3 is TGTGCTAGTGGTTCCGGACAGGGGGTGGATGGCTACACCTTC. Its translation: CASGSGQGVDGYTF.